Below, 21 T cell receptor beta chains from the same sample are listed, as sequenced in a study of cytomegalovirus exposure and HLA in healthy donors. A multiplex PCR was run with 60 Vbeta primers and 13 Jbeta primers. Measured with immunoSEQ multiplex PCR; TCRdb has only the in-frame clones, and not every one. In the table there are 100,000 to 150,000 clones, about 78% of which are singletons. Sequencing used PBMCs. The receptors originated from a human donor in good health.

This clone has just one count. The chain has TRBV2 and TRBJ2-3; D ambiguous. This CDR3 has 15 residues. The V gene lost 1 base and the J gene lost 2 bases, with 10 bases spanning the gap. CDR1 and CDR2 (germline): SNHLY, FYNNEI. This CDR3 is CASSEGVRNTDTQYF. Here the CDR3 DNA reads TGTGCCAGCAGTGAAGGTGTCAGAAACACAGATACGCAGTATTTT.

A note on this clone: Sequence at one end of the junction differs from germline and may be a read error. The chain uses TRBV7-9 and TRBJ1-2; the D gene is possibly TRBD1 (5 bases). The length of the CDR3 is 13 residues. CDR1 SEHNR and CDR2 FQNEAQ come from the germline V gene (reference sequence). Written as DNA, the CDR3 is TGTTCCAGCAGCCAACCAGGGTATCGGGGCTACACCTTC. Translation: CSSSQPGYRGYTF.

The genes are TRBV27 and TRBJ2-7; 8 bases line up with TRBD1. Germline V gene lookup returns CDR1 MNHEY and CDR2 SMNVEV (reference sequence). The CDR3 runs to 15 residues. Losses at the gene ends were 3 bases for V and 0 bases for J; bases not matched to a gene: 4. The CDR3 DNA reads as TGTGCCAGCAGTTTGGGACAGGCGAGCTCCTACGAGCAGTACTTC. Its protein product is CASSLGQASSYEQYF.

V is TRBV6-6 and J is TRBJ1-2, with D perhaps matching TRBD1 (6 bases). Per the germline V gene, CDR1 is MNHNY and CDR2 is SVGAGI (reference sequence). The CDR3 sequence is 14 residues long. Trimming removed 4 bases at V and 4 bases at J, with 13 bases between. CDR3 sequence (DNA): TGTGCCAGCAGTTTCTCCACAGGGCTCTATGGCTACACCTTC. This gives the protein CASSFSTGLYGYTF.

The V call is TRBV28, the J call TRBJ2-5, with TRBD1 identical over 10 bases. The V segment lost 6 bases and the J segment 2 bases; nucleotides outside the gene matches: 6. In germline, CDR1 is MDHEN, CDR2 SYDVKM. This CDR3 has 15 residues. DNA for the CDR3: TGTGCCAGCAGCGACCGGGACAGGGGTCAAGAGACCCAGTACTTC. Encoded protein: CASSDRDRGQETQYF. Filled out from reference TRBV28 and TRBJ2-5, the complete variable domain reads DVKVTQSSRYLVKRTGEKVFLECVQDMDHENMFWYRQDPGLGLRLIYFSYDVKMKEKGDIPEGYSVSREKKERFSLILESASTNQTSMYLCASSDRDRGQETQYFGPGTRLLVL.

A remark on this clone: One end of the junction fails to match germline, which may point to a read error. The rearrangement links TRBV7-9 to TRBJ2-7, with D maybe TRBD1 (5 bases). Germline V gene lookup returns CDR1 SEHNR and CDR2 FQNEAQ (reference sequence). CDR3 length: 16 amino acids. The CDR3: CSSSLGAQGTSYEQYF. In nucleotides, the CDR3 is TGTTCCAGCAGCTTAGGGGCCCAGGGTACCTCCTACGAGCAGTACTTC.

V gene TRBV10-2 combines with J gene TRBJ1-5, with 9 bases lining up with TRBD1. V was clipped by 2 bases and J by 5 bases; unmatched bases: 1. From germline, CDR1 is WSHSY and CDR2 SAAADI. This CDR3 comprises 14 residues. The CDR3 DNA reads TGCGCCAGCAGTGAGGGACAGGGGTATCAGCCCCAGCATTTT. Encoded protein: CASSEGQGYQPQHF.

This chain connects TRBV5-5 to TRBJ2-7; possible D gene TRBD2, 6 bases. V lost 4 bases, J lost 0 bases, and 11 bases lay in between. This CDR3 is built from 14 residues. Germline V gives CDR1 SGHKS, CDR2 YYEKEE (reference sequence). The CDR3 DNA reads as TGTGCCAGCAGCACCCACGGGAGCTCCTACGAGCAGTACTTC. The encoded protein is CASSTHGSSYEQYF.

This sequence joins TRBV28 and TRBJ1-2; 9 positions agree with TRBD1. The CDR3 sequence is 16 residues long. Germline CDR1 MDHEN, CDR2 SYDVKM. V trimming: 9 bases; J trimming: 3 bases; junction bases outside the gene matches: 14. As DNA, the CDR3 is TGTGCCAGTAGGAATACAAAACAGGGGGCTCACTATGGCTACACCTTC. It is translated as CASRNTKQGAHYGYTF.

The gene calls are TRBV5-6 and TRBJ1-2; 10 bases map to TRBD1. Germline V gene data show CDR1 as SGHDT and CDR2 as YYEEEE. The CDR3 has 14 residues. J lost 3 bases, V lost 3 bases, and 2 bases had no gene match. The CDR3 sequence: CASSSTGGDYGYTF. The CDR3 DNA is TGTGCCAGCAGCTCGACAGGGGGCGACTATGGCTACACCTTC.

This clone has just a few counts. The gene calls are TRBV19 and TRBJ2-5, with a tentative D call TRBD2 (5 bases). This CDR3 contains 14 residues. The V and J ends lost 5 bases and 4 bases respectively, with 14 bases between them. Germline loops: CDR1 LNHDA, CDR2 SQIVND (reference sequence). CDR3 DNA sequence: TGTGCCAGTAGTGTCACTAGGAGCGGAGAGACCCAGTACTTC. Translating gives CASSVTRSGETQYF. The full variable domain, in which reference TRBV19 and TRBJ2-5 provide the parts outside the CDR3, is DGGITQSPKYLFRKEGQNVTLSCEQNLNHDAMYWYRQDPGQGLRLIYYSQIVNDFQKGDIAEGYSVSREKKESFPLTVTSAQKNPTAFYLCASSVTRSGETQYFGPGTRLLVL.

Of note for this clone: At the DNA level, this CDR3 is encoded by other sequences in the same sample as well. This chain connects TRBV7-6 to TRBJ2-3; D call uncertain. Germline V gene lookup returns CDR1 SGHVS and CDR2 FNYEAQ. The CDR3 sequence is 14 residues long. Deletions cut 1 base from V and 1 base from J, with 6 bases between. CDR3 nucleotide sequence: TGTGCCAGCAGCTTAGGGTCGGGCACAGATACGCAGTATTTT. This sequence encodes CASSLGSGTDTQYF.

The CDR3 loop is CASSNVMNTEAFF. In DNA, the CDR3 is TGTGCCAGTAGTAATGTTATGAACACTGAAGCTTTCTTT. V usage is TRBV19 and J usage is TRBJ1-1, with D hard to call. The length of the CDR3 is 13 residues. V lost 4 bases, J lost 0 bases, and 6 bases lay in between. Germline CDR1 is LNHDA and CDR2 is SQIVND (reference sequence).

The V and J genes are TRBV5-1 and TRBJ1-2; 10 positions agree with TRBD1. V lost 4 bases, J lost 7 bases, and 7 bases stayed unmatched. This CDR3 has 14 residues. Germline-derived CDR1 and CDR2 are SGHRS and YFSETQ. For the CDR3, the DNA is TGCGCCAGCAGCCACGGACAGGGGGGTGGTGGCTACACCTTC. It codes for CASSHGQGGGGYTF.

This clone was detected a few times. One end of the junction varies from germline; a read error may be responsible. The CDR3 protein is CASSVSEGLVDF. Here the CDR3 DNA reads TGTGCCAGCAGCGTATCGGAGGGACTAGTGGACTTC. The chain recombines TRBV5-6 with TRBJ2-7; TRBD2 agrees at 8 bases. Germline CDR1 and CDR2: SGHDT and YYEEEE. CDR3 length equals 12 residues.

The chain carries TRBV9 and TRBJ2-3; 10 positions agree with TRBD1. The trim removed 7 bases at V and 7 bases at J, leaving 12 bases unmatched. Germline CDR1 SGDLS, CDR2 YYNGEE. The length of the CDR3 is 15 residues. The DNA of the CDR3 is TGTGCCAGCTCCGGGGGGGGACAGGGGAGGAATACGCAGTATTTT. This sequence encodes CASSGGGQGRNTQYF.

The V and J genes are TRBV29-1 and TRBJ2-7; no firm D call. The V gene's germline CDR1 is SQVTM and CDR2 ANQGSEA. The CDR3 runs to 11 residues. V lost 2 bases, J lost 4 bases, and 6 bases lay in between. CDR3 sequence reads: CSVESGYEQYF. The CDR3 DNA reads TGCAGCGTTGAATCCGGGTACGAGCAGTACTTC.

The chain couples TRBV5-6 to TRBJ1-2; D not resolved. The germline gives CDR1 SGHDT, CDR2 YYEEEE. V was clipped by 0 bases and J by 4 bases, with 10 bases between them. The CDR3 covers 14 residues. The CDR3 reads CASSLDYDTYGYTF. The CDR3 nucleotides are TGTGCCAGCAGCTTGGACTACGATACCTATGGCTACACCTTC.

CDR3 protein: CAWTWDRALIYTF. The CDR3 DNA is TGTGCCTGGACTTGGGACAGAGCATTGATCTACACCTTC. This chain joins TRBV30 and TRBJ1-2; TRBD1 agrees at 7 bases. The germline V gene has CDR1 GTSNPN and CDR2 SVGIG (reference sequence). The CDR3 totals 13 residues. V shed 4 bases and J 10 bases; nucleotides not matched to a gene: 12.

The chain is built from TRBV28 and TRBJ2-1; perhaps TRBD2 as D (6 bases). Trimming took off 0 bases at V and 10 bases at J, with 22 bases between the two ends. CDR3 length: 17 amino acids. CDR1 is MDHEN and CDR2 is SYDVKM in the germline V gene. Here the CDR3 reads CASSLWFLAREIREQFF. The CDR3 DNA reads TGTGCCAGCAGTTTATGGTTTCTAGCGAGAGAAATTCGGGAGCAGTTCTTC. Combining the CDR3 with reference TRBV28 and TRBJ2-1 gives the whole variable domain DVKVTQSSRYLVKRTGEKVFLECVQDMDHENMFWYRQDPGLGLRLIYFSYDVKMKEKGDIPEGYSVSREKKERFSLILESASTNQTSMYLCASSLWFLAREIREQFFGPGTRLTVL.

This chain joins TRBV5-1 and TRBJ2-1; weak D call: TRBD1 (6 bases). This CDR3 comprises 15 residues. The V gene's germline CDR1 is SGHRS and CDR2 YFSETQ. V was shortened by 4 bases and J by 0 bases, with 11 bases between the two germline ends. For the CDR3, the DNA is TGCGCCAGCAGCGGAGGACAGAGCTCCTACAATGAGCAGTTCTTC. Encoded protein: CASSGGQSSYNEQFF.